These 32 T cell receptor beta chains were all obtained from the same sample, sequenced in a study of blood T cell repertoires in COVID-19. TCRdb keeps only in-frame clones here, not all; method: immunoSEQ multiplex PCR. The sample records 150,000 or so clones, roughly 82% being singletons. Sequencing used peripheral blood. Receptors were obtained from a woman between 35 and 50 years old with COVID-19, enrolled during active disease.

J is TRBJ2-1 and V is TRBV28; 7 bases agree with TRBD2. V gave up 6 bases and J gave up 5 bases; unmatched junction bases: 13. The length of the CDR3 is 16 residues. CDR1 is MDHEN and CDR2 is SYDVKM in the germline V gene. For the CDR3, the DNA is TGTGCCAGCAGCCCCGCCTCTAGCGGACCAAACAATGAGCAGTTCTTC. It is translated as CASSPASSGPNNEQFF.

This clone was recorded a few times. The chain employs TRBV24-1 and TRBJ2-7, with 7 positions matching TRBD1. Germline V gene sequence: CDR1 KGHDR, CDR2 SFDVKD. The CDR3 is made up of 18 amino acids. J lost 3 bases, V lost 4 bases, and 17 bases had no gene match. The CDR3 here is CATSEPDREGLGVYEQYV. The CDR3 DNA reads as TGTGCCACCAGTGAACCAGACAGGGAAGGTCTAGGCGTCTACGAGCAGTACGTC.

The chain uses TRBV28 and TRBJ2-1; 7 positions match TRBD2. Trimming at V came to 7 bases and at J to 4 bases, leaving 7 bases not matched to a gene. This CDR3 comprises 14 residues. The germline gives CDR1 MDHEN, CDR2 SYDVKM. The CDR3 DNA reads TGTGCCAGCACGACTAGCTTTCTATACAATGAGCAGTTCTTC. Its translation: CASTTSFLYNEQFF. Supplemented by reference TRBV28 and TRBJ2-1, the full variable domain reads DVKVTQSSRYLVKRTGEKVFLECVQDMDHENMFWYRQDPGLGLRLIYFSYDVKMKEKGDIPEGYSVSREKKERFSLILESASTNQTSMYLCASTTSFLYNEQFFGPGTRLTVL.

This clone was seen just once. The chain uses TRBV9 and TRBJ2-1; a weak D match, TRBD2 (6 bases). Germline V lookup: CDR1 SGDLS, CDR2 YYNGEE. V was pared by 0 bases and J by 2 bases, with 12 bases between. The CDR3 is 16 amino acids. The CDR3 bases are TGTGCCAGCAGCGTAGGCGGGGCCCCAACCTACAATGAGCAGTTCTTC. Residues: CASSVGGAPTYNEQFF.

The V gene is TRBV10-3, the J gene TRBJ2-1, with a possible D match to TRBD1 (5 bases). Germline V CDR1 and CDR2: ENHRY, SYGVKD. V was shortened by 3 bases and J by 3 bases, with 9 bases between the two germline ends. This CDR3 is 14 amino acids long. The CDR3 is CAISDRVRYNEQFF. For the CDR3, the DNA is TGTGCCATCAGTGACAGGGTACGCTACAATGAGCAGTTCTTC.

This chain joins TRBV18 and TRBJ2-5, with 7 nucleotides matching TRBD2. After removal of 2 bases from V and 5 bases from J, the junction contained 14 bases not matched to a gene. Looked up from germline, CDR1 is KGHSH and CDR2 is LQKENI. CDR3 size: 17 residues. The CDR3 region is CASSPVREGPLAETQYF. CDR3 DNA: TGTGCCAGCTCACCAGTGAGGGAGGGACCTTTAGCGGAGACCCAGTACTTC.

This chain links TRBV9 with TRBJ1-4, with no clear D. This CDR3 spans 16 amino acids. The V end was cut by 3 bases, the J end by 4 bases, with 16 bases between. Looked up from germline, CDR1 is SGDLS and CDR2 is YYNGEE. The CDR3 loop is CASSAQMGANNEKLFF. The CDR3 DNA sequence: TGTGCCAGCAGCGCCCAGATGGGAGCAAATAATGAAAAACTGTTTTTT.

V gene TRBV9 combines with J gene TRBJ1-3; the D gene is possibly TRBD1 (6 bases). The CDR3 spans 17 residues. Trimming shortened V by 3 bases and J by 1 base, and 17 bases separated the two germline ends. Looked up from germline, CDR1 is SGDLS and CDR2 is YYNGEE. Here the CDR3 DNA reads TGTGCCAGCAGCGCGAGGATACAGCAGGGGTCTGGAAACACCATATATTTT. Amino acid sequence: CASSARIQQGSGNTIYF.

V is TRBV18 and J is TRBJ1-6; D gene uncertain. Germline V gives CDR1 KGHSH, CDR2 LQKENI. The CDR3 spans 13 residues. V lost 2 bases and J 5 bases, leaving 4 bases between the germline ends. DNA of the CDR3: TGTGCCAGCTCACCAACTGATAATTCACCCCTCCACTTT. Translated: CASSPTDNSPLHF.

The chain has TRBV7-6 and TRBJ2-6; possible D gene TRBD2, 6 bases. CDR1 SGHVS and CDR2 FNYEAQ come from the germline V gene. The ends were cut back, 6 bases at V and 0 bases at J, with 15 bases in the middle. This CDR3 is built from 17 residues. The chain's CDR3 is CASSPIVAASGANVLTF. In DNA form, the CDR3 reads TGTGCCAGCAGTCCGATAGTAGCGGCCTCTGGGGCCAACGTCCTGACTTTC.

The V and J genes are TRBV2 and TRBJ2-2, with a possible D match to TRBD1 (5 bases). V shed 1 base and J shed 7 bases, with 7 bases lying between them. Germline lookup yields CDR1 SNHLY and CDR2 FYNNEI. CDR3 length equals 13 residues. CDR3 sequence: CASSEETGGELFF. The CDR3 region has the DNA TGTGCCAGCAGTGAAGAAACAGGCGGGGAGCTGTTTTTT.

This rearrangement joins TRBV15 to TRBJ1-4; TRBD1 agrees at 7 bases. This CDR3 spans 17 amino acids. V trimming: 3 bases; J trimming: 6 bases; junction bases outside the gene matches: 13. Germline CDR1 is LNHNV and CDR2 is YYDKDF (reference sequence). CDR3 amino acids: CATSSMGLGQPDEKLFF. CDR3 DNA sequence: TGTGCCACCAGCAGCATGGGCTTGGGACAGCCTGATGAAAAACTGTTTTTT.

The chain uses TRBV10-1 and TRBJ2-2; D perhaps matches TRBD2 (6 bases). The CDR3 loop spans 11 amino acids. Trimming cost V 4 bases and J 11 bases, with 8 bases left between them. CDR1 WNHNN and CDR2 SYGVQD come from the germline V gene (reference sequence). Here the CDR3 DNA reads TGCGCCAGCAGTGTGGGGGGAGAGCTGTTTTTT. Translating gives CASSVGGELFF.

The V and J genes are TRBV15 and TRBJ2-5, with D perhaps TRBD1 (6 bases). With 0 bases removed from V and 4 bases from J, the gap between germline ends came to 18 bases. Germline CDR1 and CDR2: LNHNV and YYDKDF (reference sequence). This CDR3 has 17 residues. Here the CDR3 reads CATSREQGRRRTETQYF. In DNA form, the CDR3 reads TGTGCCACCAGCAGAGAACAGGGACGCCGAAGGACAGAGACCCAGTACTTC.

This clone was counted a single time. The chain uses TRBV19 and TRBJ2-5; D gene uncertain. The germline V gene has CDR1 LNHDA and CDR2 SQIVND (reference sequence). The germline V and J ends were trimmed by 5 bases and 3 bases, with 10 bases remaining between them. The CDR3 totals 13 residues. CDR3 sequence reads: CASSSTGKETQYF. The CDR3 DNA follows: TGTGCCAGTAGTTCCACCGGTAAAGAGACCCAGTACTTC.

The J gene is TRBJ2-6, the V gene TRBV5-4; D not resolved. In germline, CDR1 is SGHNT, CDR2 YYREEE (reference sequence). This CDR3 is 18 amino acids long. The ends were cut back, 5 bases at V and 0 bases at J, with 18 bases in the middle. The CDR3 here is CASRSDTLPNSGANVLTF. DNA for the CDR3: TGTGCCAGCAGATCAGACACGTTGCCCAACTCTGGGGCCAACGTCCTGACTTTC.

The V and J genes are TRBV7-9 and TRBJ2-1; D might be TRBD2 (6 bases). The CDR3 contains 15 residues. The V end was cut by 4 bases, the J end by 8 bases, with 18 bases between. Germline lookup yields CDR1 SEHNR and CDR2 FQNEAQ (reference sequence). In DNA form, the CDR3 reads TGTGCCAGCAGCTGGGGGGACTTACCATCGGATGAGCAGTTCTTC. Translation gives CASSWGDLPSDEQFF.

The CDR3 nucleotides are TGTGCCAGCAGTTCTCTACAGGGTTTTATGAACACTGAAGCTTTCTTT. Protein: CASSSLQGFMNTEAFF. The chain uses TRBV6-5 and TRBJ1-1; D is perhaps TRBD1 (6 bases). The CDR3 sequence is 16 residues long. Trimming removed 4 bases at V and 0 bases at J, with 15 bases between. The germline V gene encodes CDR1 MNHEY and CDR2 SVGAGI.

This clone came up once. The gene calls are TRBV6-6 and TRBJ1-5, with 7 bases aligning to TRBD1. The V gene's germline CDR1 is MNHNY and CDR2 SVGAGI (reference sequence). CDR3 length equals 16 residues. Trimming cost V 2 bases and J 11 bases; bases outside gene matches: 15. The CDR3, as DNA: TGTGCCAGCAGTTACACCCGACAGGGTCTTAATCAAGCCCAGCATTTT. Protein: CASSYTRQGLNQAQHF.

The rearrangement joins TRBV9 to TRBJ2-3; D is possibly TRBD2 (6 bases). Trimming took off 2 bases at V and 2 bases at J, with 15 bases between the two ends. CDR1 and CDR2 (germline): SGDLS, YYNGEE. The CDR3 contains 16 residues. For the CDR3, the DNA is TGTGCCAGCAGCGTTTCCCGGACTACCCTCACAGATACGCAGTATTTT. Its protein is CASSVSRTTLTDTQYF.

CDR3 protein: CASSQDRYGYTF. The CDR3 nucleotides are TGTGCCAGCAGCCAAGATCGGTACGGCTACACCTTC. The rearrangement uses TRBV4-2 and TRBJ1-2, with no clear D. From germline, CDR1 is LGHNA and CDR2 YNFKEQ. V was pared by 0 bases and J by 8 bases, with 7 bases between. The CDR3 has 12 residues.

Details on this clone: Within the sample, other DNA sequences also encode this same CDR3. The J gene is TRBJ1-2, the V gene TRBV7-3; 9 bases are a match to TRBD1. The junction had 5 bases not matched to a gene; V was cut back by 0 bases and J by 6 bases. Germline V gene sequence: CDR1 SGHTA, CDR2 FQGTGA. This CDR3 region has 15 residues. This chain's CDR3 is CASSLTGTGRNGYTF. CDR3 DNA: TGTGCCAGCAGCTTAACAGGGACAGGGCGGAATGGCTACACCTTC.

The chain employs TRBV5-1 and TRBJ2-3; D possibly corresponds to TRBD2 (6 bases). Trimming pared 3 bases from V and 2 bases from J, leaving 10 bases between. The CDR3 runs to 14 residues. Germline CDR1 and CDR2: SGHRS and YFSETQ. This CDR3 reads CASSWGLYTDTQYF. Here the CDR3 DNA reads TGCGCCAGCAGCTGGGGACTGTACACAGATACGCAGTATTTT.

The genes are TRBV7-2 and TRBJ2-2; D may be TRBD2 (6 bases). CDR1 is SGHTA, CDR2 FQGNSA, per germline. The ends were cut back, 0 bases at V and 9 bases at J, with 17 bases in the middle. The CDR3 covers 16 residues. This CDR3 is CASSLAGTLTSRELFF. The CDR3 region has the DNA TGTGCCAGCAGCTTAGCCGGGACTCTAACTTCCCGGGAGCTGTTTTTT.

This chain connects TRBV10-3 to TRBJ2-1; TRBD2 matches at 13 bases. Germline V lookup: CDR1 ENHRY, CDR2 SYGVKD. The CDR3 runs 15 residues. Unmatched junction bases numbered 8, after V lost 6 bases and J lost 9 bases. CDR3 sequence reads: CAISPELAGGLEQFF. CDR3 sequence (DNA): TGTGCCATCAGCCCTGAACTAGCGGGGGGGCTTGAGCAGTTCTTC.

This chain joins TRBV7-3 and TRBJ2-3; 7 positions agree with TRBD2. Germline V lookup: CDR1 SGHTA, CDR2 FQGTGA. The CDR3 spans 15 residues. With V trimmed by 5 bases and J by 4 bases, 9 bases remained unmatched. In DNA form, the CDR3 reads TGTGCCAGCAGCCCCGCGGGAGCGGTCGCAGATACGCAGTATTTT. As protein: CASSPAGAVADTQYF.

The chain couples TRBV7-9 to TRBJ2-7; possible D gene TRBD2, 6 bases. The CDR3 consists of 12 residues. From germline, CDR1 is SEHNR and CDR2 FQNEAQ (reference sequence). The V end lost 5 bases, the J end lost 4 bases, and 9 bases lay between the germline ends. The CDR3 loop is CASSPGLYEQYF. The CDR3 nucleotides read TGTGCCAGCAGCCCGGGACTTTACGAGCAGTACTTC.

This clone occurred a few times. This chain joins TRBV28 and TRBJ2-7, with D maybe TRBD2 (5 bases). V lost 7 bases to trimming and J lost 0 bases, with 16 bases between them. Germline V gene sequence: CDR1 MDHEN, CDR2 SYDVKM. The CDR3 covers 15 residues. The CDR3 reads CASIPTGFSSYEQYF. The CDR3 nucleotides are TGTGCCAGCATACCCACGGGATTCAGCTCCTACGAGCAGTACTTC.

The gene calls are TRBV5-1 and TRBJ2-7, with a weak D call TRBD1 (9 bases). V lost 4 bases and J lost 6, with 17 bases in between. The CDR3 is made up of 14 amino acids. The germline CDR1 and CDR2 sequences are SGHRS and YFSETQ. CDR3 residues: CASSPGGTGREQYF. The DNA of the CDR3 is TGCGCCAGCAGCCCGGGGGGGACAGGGCGCGAGCAGTACTTC. The entire variable domain, with the rest obtained from reference TRBV5-1 and TRBJ2-7, is as follows: KAGVTQTPRYLIKTRGQQVTLSCSPISGHRSVSWYQQTPGQGLQFLFEYFSETQRNKGNFPGRFSGRQFSNSRSEMNVSTLELGDSALYLCASSPGGTGREQYFGPGTRLTVT.

V gene TRBV4-1 combines with J gene TRBJ2-1; TRBD2 matches 10 bases. The trim removed 3 bases at V and 6 bases at J, leaving 8 bases unmatched. The germline V gene encodes CDR1 MGHRA and CDR2 YSYEKL. The CDR3 length is 16 residues. The CDR3 DNA follows: TGCGCCAGCAGCCATGACGCTAGCGGGAGTCGCAATGAGCAGTTCTTC. Translation gives CASSHDASGSRNEQFF.

The chain recombines TRBV27 with TRBJ1-5, with D perhaps matching TRBD1 (5 bases). This CDR3 has 15 amino acids. Looked up from germline, CDR1 is MNHEY and CDR2 is SMNVEV (reference sequence). V lost 6 bases, J lost 1 base, and 13 bases lay in between. Written as DNA, the CDR3 is TGTGCCAGCAGAGGCGGGGCGAAGAGCAATCAGCCCCAGCATTTT. It translates to CASRGGAKSNQPQHF.

The rearrangement links TRBV27 to TRBJ1-1; a weak D match, TRBD1 (5 bases). CDR3 size: 14 residues. CDR1 is MNHEY and CDR2 is SMNVEV in the germline V gene (reference sequence). V was clipped by 4 bases and J by 1 base, with 10 bases between them. The CDR3 is CASSYNRKNTEAFF. CDR3 bases: TGTGCCAGCAGTTATAACAGGAAGAACACTGAAGCTTTCTTT.